These 11 T cell receptor beta chains came from one sample sequenced in a study of blood T cell repertoires in COVID-19. Assay used: immunoSEQ multiplex PCR; TCRdb lists only in-frame clones, some missing. The sample carries approximately 180,000 clones, roughly 87% recorded once. Material for sequencing was peripheral blood. The origin of the receptors is a man in his sixties with active or convalescent COVID-19.

This rearrangement joins TRBV3-1 (or the pseudogene TRBV3-2) to TRBJ2-3; 7 bases line up with TRBD1. V was pared by 2 bases and J by 5 bases, with 1 base of the junction left unmatched. Germline-derived CDR1 and CDR2 are LGHDT and YNNKEL (reference sequence). The CDR3 spans 13 residues. This CDR3 is CASSQNRGDTQYF. The CDR3 DNA sequence: TGTGCCAGCAGCCAAAACAGGGGAGATACGCAGTATTTT.

V usage is TRBV4-1 and J usage is TRBJ2-5, with 7 nucleotides matching TRBD1. CDR1 is MGHRA and CDR2 is YSYEKL in the germline V gene. V was clipped by 1 base and J by 5 bases; unmatched bases: 1. CDR3 length: 13 amino acids. The CDR3 bases are TGCGCCAGCAGCCAAGTCAGGGGGGAGACCCAGTACTTC. Translating it yields CASSQVRGETQYF.

This sequence joins TRBV2 and TRBJ2-1; 7 nucleotides agree with TRBD1. Looked up from germline, CDR1 is SNHLY and CDR2 is FYNNEI. The CDR3 runs to 15 residues. V shed 6 bases and J 7 bases; nucleotides not matched to a gene: 12. In nucleotides, the CDR3 is TGTGCCAGCAGAGAACAGGGGCTCCCGGGGAATGAGCAGTTCTTC. This sequence encodes CASREQGLPGNEQFF. Using reference TRBV2 and TRBJ2-1 for the parts outside the CDR3, the full variable domain is EPEVTQTPSHQVTQMGQEVILRCVPISNHLYFYWYRQILGQKVEFLVSFYNNEISEKSEIFDDQFSVERPDGSNFTLKIRSTKLEDSAMYFCASREQGLPGNEQFFGPGTRLTVL.

The J gene is TRBJ2-1, the V gene TRBV9, with D possibly TRBD2 on 6 matching bases. CDR1 SGDLS and CDR2 YYNGEE come from the germline V gene. CDR3 length: 15 amino acids. V was cut by 0 bases and J by 3 bases, with 10 bases left in between. CDR3 sequence: CASSVAGDFYNEQFF. The CDR3 DNA reads TGTGCCAGCAGCGTAGCGGGGGACTTCTACAATGAGCAGTTCTTC.

The chain recombines TRBV5-4 with TRBJ2-1, with 9 bases aligning to TRBD2. Germline loops: CDR1 SGHNT, CDR2 YYREEE (reference sequence). CDR3 length equals 15 residues. V was clipped by 4 bases and J by 0 bases; unmatched bases: 2. CDR3 sequence (DNA): TGTGCCAGCAGCGCGACTAGCGGCTCCTACAATGAGCAGTTCTTC. Its translation is CASSATSGSYNEQFF.

This rearrangement joins TRBV30 to TRBJ2-1; TRBD1 is a possible D gene (6 bases). V was shortened by 3 bases and J by 0 bases, with 12 bases between the two germline ends. CDR1 and CDR2 (germline): GTSNPN, SVGIG (reference sequence). The CDR3 totals 15 residues. The CDR3 bases are TGTGCCTGGAGACAGGGCACTCGCTCCTACAATGAGCAGTTCTTC. It is translated as CAWRQGTRSYNEQFF. The whole variable domain, remainder taken from reference TRBV30 and TRBJ2-1, is SQTIHQWPATLVQPVGSPLSLECTVEGTSNPNLYWYRQAAGRGLQLLFYSVGIGQISSEVPQNLSASRPQDRQFILSSKKLLLSDSGFYLCAWRQGTRSYNEQFFGPGTRLTVL.

The chain is built from TRBV5-1 and TRBJ1-1; tentative D call: TRBD1 (5 bases). Germline CDR1 reads SGHRS; CDR2 reads YFSETQ. Trimming left V 7 bases short and J 3 bases short, with 19 bases between. The CDR3 runs to 15 residues. The CDR3 nucleotides read TGCGCCAGCTCCCGACCGGAGGGAGGGGACACTGAAGCTTTCTTT. The encoded protein is CASSRPEGGDTEAFF. The full variable domain, in which reference TRBV5-1 and TRBJ1-1 provide the parts outside the CDR3, is KAGVTQTPRYLIKTRGQQVTLSCSPISGHRSVSWYQQTPGQGLQFLFEYFSETQRNKGNFPGRFSGRQFSNSRSEMNVSTLELGDSALYLCASSRPEGGDTEAFFGQGTRLTVV.

A word on this clone: This same CDR3 is encoded by further DNA sequences in the sample. The chain recombines TRBV19 with TRBJ1-1; unclear D gene. Per germline, CDR1 LNHDA and CDR2 SQIVND (reference sequence). Deletions cut 7 bases from V and 1 base from J, with 10 bases between. The CDR3 runs to 13 residues. The CDR3 protein is CASNNRWNTEAFF. For the CDR3, the DNA is TGTGCCAGTAATAACCGGTGGAACACTGAAGCTTTCTTT. The variable domain in full, with the rest retrieved from reference TRBV19 and TRBJ1-1, is DGGITQSPKYLFRKEGQNVTLSCEQNLNHDAMYWYRQDPGQGLRLIYYSQIVNDFQKGDIAEGYSVSREKKESFPLTVTSAQKNPTAFYLCASNNRWNTEAFFGQGTRLTVV.

V usage is TRBV7-2 and J usage is TRBJ1-1, with TRBD1 identical over 9 bases. The length of the CDR3 is 16 residues. With V trimmed by 6 bases and J by 6 bases, 14 bases remained unmatched. Germline V gene data show CDR1 as SGHTA and CDR2 as FQGNSA. CDR3 nucleotide sequence: TGTGCCAGCAGTTATGAGGGAAGGACAGGGGCCGCTGAAGCTTTCTTT. Encoded protein: CASSYEGRTGAAEAFF.

The chain combines TRBV7-2 with TRBJ2-5; possibly TRBD1 for D (7 bases). In germline, CDR1 is SGHTA, CDR2 FQGNSA. The CDR3 is 18 residues long. Trimming took off 1 base at V and 5 bases at J, with 23 bases between the two ends. The CDR3, as DNA: TGTGCCAGCAGCTTAGAGGGGGCTAGCGCCACACTGGGGGAGACCCAGTACTTC. This translates into CASSLEGASATLGETQYF.

This chain uses TRBV6-5 with TRBJ1-3; tentative D call: TRBD1 (5 bases). The CDR3 is 14 amino acids. With 5 bases removed from V and 4 bases from J, the gap between germline ends came to 12 bases. In germline, CDR1 is MNHEY, CDR2 SVGAGI. CDR3 loop: CASSRTQGGNTIYF. CDR3 in DNA: TGTGCCAGCAGTCGGACGCAGGGAGGAAACACCATATATTTT.